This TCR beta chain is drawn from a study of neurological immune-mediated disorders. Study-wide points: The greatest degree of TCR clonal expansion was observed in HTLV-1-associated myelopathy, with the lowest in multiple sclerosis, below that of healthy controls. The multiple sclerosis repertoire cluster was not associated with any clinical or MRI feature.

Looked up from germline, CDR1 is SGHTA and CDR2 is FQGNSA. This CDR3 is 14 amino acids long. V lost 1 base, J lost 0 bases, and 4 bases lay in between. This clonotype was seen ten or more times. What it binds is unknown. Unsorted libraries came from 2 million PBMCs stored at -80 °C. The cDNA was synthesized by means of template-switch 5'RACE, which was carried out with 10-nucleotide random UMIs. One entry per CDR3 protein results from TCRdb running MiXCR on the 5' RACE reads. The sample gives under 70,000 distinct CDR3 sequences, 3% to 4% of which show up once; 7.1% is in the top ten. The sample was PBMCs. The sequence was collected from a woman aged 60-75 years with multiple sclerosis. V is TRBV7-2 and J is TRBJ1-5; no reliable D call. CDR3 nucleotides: TGTGCCAGCAGCTTAGGATATAGCAATCAGCCCCAGCATTTT. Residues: CASSLGYSNQPQHF.